The next 9 T cell receptor beta chains were all read from a single sample in a study of T cells in Graves' hyperthyroidism and ophthalmopathy. Regions amplified from RNA transcripts were the TCR beta CDR3 regions. Using the HTBI primer set, a first-round RT-PCR was run on the TCR CDR3. TCRdb processed the multiplex PCR reads anew with MiXCR; each CDR3 protein has one entry. Here the sample spans roughly 580,000 distinct CDR3 sequences, about half being singletons. Sequenced material: peripheral blood or thyroid tissue (not recorded which). These receptors all stem from a woman aged 18-29 years with Graves' hyperthyroidism.

This clonotype was seen only a few times. The chain couples TRBV24-1 to TRBJ2-5, with D unclear. CDR3 length equals 12 residues. In germline, CDR1 is KGHDR, CDR2 SFDVKD. With 11 bases removed from V and 7 bases from J, the gap between germline ends came to 16 bases. CDR3: CASSIPGGTQYF. The CDR3 nucleotides are TGTGCCAGTAGTATCCCCGGCGGGACCCAGTACTTC.

The V and J genes are TRBV19 and TRBJ1-1; 7 nucleotides line up with TRBD1. CDR1 is LNHDA and CDR2 is SQIVND in the germline V gene (reference sequence). This CDR3 is 15 amino acids long. J gave up 0 bases and V 4 bases, and 5 bases lay outside the gene matches. CDR3 in DNA: TGTGCCAGTAGTACCCGGACAGGCATGAACACTGAAGCTTTCTTT. It specifies CASSTRTGMNTEAFF.

Many counts were recorded for this clonotype. V is TRBV29-1 and J is TRBJ1-5; TRBD1 aligns across 9 bases. Germline V gives CDR1 SQVTM, CDR2 ANQGSEA. Trimming removed 4 bases from V and 5 bases from J; junction bases left unmatched: 3. This CDR3 spans 13 amino acids. The CDR3 DNA sequence: TGCAGCGTTGTACAGGGGGCGGATCAGCCCCAGCATTTT. As protein: CSVVQGADQPQHF.

The rearrangement uses TRBV7-9 and TRBJ2-7; 10 nucleotides line up with TRBD2. Looked up from germline, CDR1 is SEHNR and CDR2 is FQNEAQ (reference sequence). V shed 5 bases and J 6 bases; nucleotides not matched to a gene: 13. This CDR3 has 16 residues. CDR3: CASSQGASGSLGEQYF. As DNA, the CDR3 is TGTGCCAGCAGCCAAGGGGCTAGCGGGAGTCTCGGCGAGCAGTACTTC.

The chain couples TRBV7-2 to TRBJ2-7; D possibly matches TRBD1 or TRBD2 (6 bases each). The CDR3 is 16 amino acids. The V and J ends lost 1 base and 2 bases respectively, with 15 bases between them. Germline values: CDR1 SGHTA, CDR2 FQGNSA. The chain's CDR3 is CASSLVGGQTTYEQYF. Here the CDR3 DNA reads TGTGCCAGCAGCTTAGTAGGGGGGCAGACTACCTACGAGCAGTACTTC.

This clonotype was observed once. The J gene is TRBJ1-1, the V gene TRBV2, with no clear D. This CDR3 comprises 14 residues. The germline V and J ends were trimmed by 8 bases and 11 bases, with 24 bases remaining between them. The germline V gene has CDR1 SNHLY and CDR2 FYNNEI. CDR3 sequence: CASWQLDATQSAFF. In nucleotides, the CDR3 is TGTGCCAGCTGGCAATTGGACGCCACCCAGAGTGCTTTCTTT.

To note about this clonotype: Mismatch with germline at one junction end may stem from a read error. The gene calls are TRBV2 and TRBJ1-1; D is uncertain. CDR3 length equals 12 residues. Germline V gene data show CDR1 as SNHLY and CDR2 as FYNNEI. The CDR3 here is CARSQDPYEAFF. CDR3 DNA sequence: TGTGCCCGCAGCCAGGACCCCTATGAAGCTTTCTTT. Full variable domain (missing parts from reference TRBV2 and TRBJ1-1): EPEVTQTPSHQVTQMGQEVILRCVPISNHLYFYWYRQILGQKVEFLVSFYNNEISEKSEIFDDQFSVERPDGSNFTLKIRSTKLEDSAMYFCARSQDPYEAFFGQGTRLTVV.

V is TRBV2 and J is TRBJ2-6; TRBD2 agrees at 8 bases. Germline V gene lookup returns CDR1 SNHLY and CDR2 FYNNEI. The CDR3 consists of 16 residues. V lost 5 bases to trimming and J lost 6 bases; unmatched junction nucleotides: 9. CDR3 region: CASSRTSGAQANVLTF. In DNA form, the CDR3 reads TGTGCCAGCAGTCGAACTAGCGGCGCTCAGGCCAACGTCCTGACTTTC.

The rearrangement uses TRBV29-1 and TRBJ2-4; no clear D. This CDR3 has 14 amino acids. Germline assignment: CDR1 SQVTM and CDR2 ANQGSEA. Trimming removed 7 bases at V and 0 bases at J, with 13 bases between. The CDR3 protein is CSASLDLAKNIQYF. CDR3 DNA sequence: TGCAGCGCATCCTTAGACCTAGCCAAAAACATTCAGTACTTC.